One TCR beta chain is described in this entry. This entry comes from a study of blood T cell repertoires in COVID-19. The data were produced by immunoSEQ multiplex PCR, yet TCRdb's version contains in-frame clones alone and is incomplete. The sample contains 120,000 or so clones, around 81% of which appear only once. V shed 4 bases and J shed 5 bases, with 15 bases lying between them. This CDR3 region has 15 residues. In germline, CDR1 is SGHRS, CDR2 YFSETQ. The specimen was peripheral blood. The chain combines TRBV5-1 with TRBJ2-2; D may be TRBD2 (6 bases). The clonotype originates from a woman between 50 and 59 years old with acute or convalescent COVID-19. The CDR3 DNA follows: TGCGCCAGCAGCCGTCCCGGGACTTGGACCGGGGAGCTGTTTTTT. This codes for CASSRPGTWTGELFF.